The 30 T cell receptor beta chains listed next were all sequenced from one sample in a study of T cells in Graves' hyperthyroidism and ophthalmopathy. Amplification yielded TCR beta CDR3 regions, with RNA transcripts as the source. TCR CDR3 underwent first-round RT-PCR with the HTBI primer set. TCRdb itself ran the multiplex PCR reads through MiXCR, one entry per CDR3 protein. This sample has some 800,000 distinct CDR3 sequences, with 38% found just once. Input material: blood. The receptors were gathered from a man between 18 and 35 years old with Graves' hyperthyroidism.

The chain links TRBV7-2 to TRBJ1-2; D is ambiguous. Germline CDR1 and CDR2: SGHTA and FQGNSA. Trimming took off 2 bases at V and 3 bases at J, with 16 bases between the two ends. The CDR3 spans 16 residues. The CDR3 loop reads CASSLRGSTKYYGYTF. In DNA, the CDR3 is TGTGCCAGCAGCTTAAGAGGCTCTACTAAATACTATGGCTACACCTTC.

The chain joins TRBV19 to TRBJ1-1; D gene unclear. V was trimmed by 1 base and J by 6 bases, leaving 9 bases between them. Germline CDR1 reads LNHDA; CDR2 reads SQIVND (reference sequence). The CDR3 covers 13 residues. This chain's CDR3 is CASSIGTPPEAFF. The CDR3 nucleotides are TGTGCCAGTAGTATAGGGACCCCTCCTGAAGCTTTCTTT. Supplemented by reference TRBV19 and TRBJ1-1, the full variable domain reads DGGITQSPKYLFRKEGQNVTLSCEQNLNHDAMYWYRQDPGQGLRLIYYSQIVNDFQKGDIAEGYSVSREKKESFPLTVTSAQKNPTAFYLCASSIGTPPEAFFGQGTRLTVV.

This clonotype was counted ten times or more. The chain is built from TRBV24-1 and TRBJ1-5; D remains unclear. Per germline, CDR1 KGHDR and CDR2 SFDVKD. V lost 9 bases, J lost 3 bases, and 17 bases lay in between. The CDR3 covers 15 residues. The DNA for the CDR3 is TGTGCCACCTCACCCAATAACGCAGACAATCAGCCCCAGCATTTT. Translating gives CATSPNNADNQPQHF.

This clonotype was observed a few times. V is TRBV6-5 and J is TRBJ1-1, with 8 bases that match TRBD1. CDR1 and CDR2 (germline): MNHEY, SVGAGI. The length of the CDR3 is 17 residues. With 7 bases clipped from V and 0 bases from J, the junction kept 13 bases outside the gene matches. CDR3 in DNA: TGTGCCAGCACCGCGACAGGGGAAGGTGGCATGAACACTGAAGCTTTCTTT. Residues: CASTATGEGGMNTEAFF.

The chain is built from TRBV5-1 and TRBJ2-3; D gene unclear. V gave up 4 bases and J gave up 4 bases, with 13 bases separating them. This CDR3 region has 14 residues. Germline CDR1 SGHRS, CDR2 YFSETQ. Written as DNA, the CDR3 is TGCGCCAGCAGCCGACGACCCGAACCAGATACGCAGTATTTT. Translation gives CASSRRPEPDTQYF.

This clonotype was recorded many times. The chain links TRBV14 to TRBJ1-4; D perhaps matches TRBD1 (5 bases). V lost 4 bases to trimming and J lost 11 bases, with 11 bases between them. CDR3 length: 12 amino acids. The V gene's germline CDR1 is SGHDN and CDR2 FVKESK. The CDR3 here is CASSRGTLKLFF. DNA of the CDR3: TGTGCCAGCAGCCGAGGGACTCTTAAACTGTTTTTT.

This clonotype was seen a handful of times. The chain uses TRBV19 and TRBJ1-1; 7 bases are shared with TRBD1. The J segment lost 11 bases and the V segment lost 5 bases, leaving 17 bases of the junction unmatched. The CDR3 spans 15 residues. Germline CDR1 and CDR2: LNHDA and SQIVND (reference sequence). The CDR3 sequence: CASSPGTAGGSDAFF. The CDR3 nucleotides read TGTGCCAGTAGTCCCGGGACAGCCGGTGGGTCGGACGCTTTCTTT.

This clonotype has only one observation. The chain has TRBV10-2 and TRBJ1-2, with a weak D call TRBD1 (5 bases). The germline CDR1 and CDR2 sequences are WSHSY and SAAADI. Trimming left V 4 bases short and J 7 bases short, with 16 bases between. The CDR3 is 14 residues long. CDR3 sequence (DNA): TGCGCCAGCAGTGCCGGAGCGCCTGGGGCTGGCTACACCTTC. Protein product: CASSAGAPGAGYTF.

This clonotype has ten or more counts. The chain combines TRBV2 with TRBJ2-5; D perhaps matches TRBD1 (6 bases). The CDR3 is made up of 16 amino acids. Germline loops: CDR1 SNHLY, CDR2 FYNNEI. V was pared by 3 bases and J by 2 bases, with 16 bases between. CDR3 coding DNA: TGTGCCAGCAGTGAGACGGCTCGGACAGATCAAGAGACCCAGTACTTC. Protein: CASSETARTDQETQYF. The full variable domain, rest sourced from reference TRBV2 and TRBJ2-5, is EPEVTQTPSHQVTQMGQEVILRCVPISNHLYFYWYRQILGQKVEFLVSFYNNEISEKSEIFDDQFSVERPDGSNFTLKIRSTKLEDSAMYFCASSETARTDQETQYFGPGTRLLVL.

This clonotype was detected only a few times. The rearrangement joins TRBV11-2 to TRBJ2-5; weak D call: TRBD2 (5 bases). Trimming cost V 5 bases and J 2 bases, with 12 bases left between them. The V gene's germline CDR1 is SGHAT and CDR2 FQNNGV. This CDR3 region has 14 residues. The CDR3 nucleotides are TGTGCCAGCAGCAACACCGGGATTCAAGAGACCCAGTACTTC. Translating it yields CASSNTGIQETQYF.

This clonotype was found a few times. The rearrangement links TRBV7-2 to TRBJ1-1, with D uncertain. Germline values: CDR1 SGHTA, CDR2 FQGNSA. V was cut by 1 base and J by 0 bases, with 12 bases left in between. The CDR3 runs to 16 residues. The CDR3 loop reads CASSLGSNFLNTEAFF. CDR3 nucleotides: TGTGCCAGCAGCTTAGGAAGCAATTTCCTGAACACTGAAGCTTTCTTT.

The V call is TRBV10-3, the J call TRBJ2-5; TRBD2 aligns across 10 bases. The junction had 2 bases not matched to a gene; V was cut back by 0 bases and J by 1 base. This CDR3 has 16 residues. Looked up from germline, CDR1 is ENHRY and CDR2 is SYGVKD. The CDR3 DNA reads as TGTGCCATCAGTGAGTCACAGCGGGGGGGCCAAGAGACCCAGTACTTC. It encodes CAISESQRGGQETQYF.

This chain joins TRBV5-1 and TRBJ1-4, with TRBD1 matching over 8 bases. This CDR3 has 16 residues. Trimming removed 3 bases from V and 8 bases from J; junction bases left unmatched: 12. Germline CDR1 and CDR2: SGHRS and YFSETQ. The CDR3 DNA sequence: TGCGCCAGCAGCTCCTTACCAGGGGGCGGGGAGGAAAAACTGTTTTTT. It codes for CASSSLPGGGEEKLFF.

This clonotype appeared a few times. The DNA for the CDR3 is TGCGCCAGCAGCACGGGTGGGGCAGGTGAAAAACTGTTTTTT. Translation: CASSTGGAGEKLFF. This chain links TRBV5-1 with TRBJ1-4, with D tentatively TRBD1 (5 bases). CDR3 length: 14 residues. The V end was cut by 4 bases, the J end by 7 bases, with 14 bases between. Looked up from germline, CDR1 is SGHRS and CDR2 is YFSETQ.

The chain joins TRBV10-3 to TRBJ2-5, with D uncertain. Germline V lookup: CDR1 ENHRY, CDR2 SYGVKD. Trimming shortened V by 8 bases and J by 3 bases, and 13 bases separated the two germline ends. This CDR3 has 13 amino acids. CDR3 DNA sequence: TGTGCCATCGCCGCAACGGGTGAAGAGACCCAGTACTTC. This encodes CAIAATGEETQYF.

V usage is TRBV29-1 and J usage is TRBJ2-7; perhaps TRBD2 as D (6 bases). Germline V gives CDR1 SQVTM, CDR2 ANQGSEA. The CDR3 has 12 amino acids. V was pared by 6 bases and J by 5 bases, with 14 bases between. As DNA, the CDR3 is TGCAGCGTCGCCGGGGGTTCCGACGAGCAGTACTTC. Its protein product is CSVAGGSDEQYF.

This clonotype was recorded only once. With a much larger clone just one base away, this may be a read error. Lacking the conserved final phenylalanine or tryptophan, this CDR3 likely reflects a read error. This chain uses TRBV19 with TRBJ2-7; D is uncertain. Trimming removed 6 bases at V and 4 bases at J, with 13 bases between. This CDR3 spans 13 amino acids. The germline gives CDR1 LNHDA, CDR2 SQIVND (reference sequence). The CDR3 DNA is TGTGCCAGTAGCAAGCTAGGTTTGTACGAGCAGTACCTC. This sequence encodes CASSKLGLYEQYL.

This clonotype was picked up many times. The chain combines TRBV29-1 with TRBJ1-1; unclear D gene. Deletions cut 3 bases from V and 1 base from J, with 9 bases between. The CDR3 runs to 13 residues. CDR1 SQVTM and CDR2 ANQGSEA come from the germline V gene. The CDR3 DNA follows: TGCAGCGTTGAGCCAGGAGGGAACACTGAAGCTTTCTTT. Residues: CSVEPGGNTEAFF.

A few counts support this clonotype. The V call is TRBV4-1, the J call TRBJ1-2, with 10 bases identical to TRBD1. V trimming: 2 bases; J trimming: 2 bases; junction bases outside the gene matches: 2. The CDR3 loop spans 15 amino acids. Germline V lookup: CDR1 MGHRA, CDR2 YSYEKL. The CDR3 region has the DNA TGCGCCAGCAGCCAAAGGACAGGGGGGAACTATGGCTACACCTTC. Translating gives CASSQRTGGNYGYTF.

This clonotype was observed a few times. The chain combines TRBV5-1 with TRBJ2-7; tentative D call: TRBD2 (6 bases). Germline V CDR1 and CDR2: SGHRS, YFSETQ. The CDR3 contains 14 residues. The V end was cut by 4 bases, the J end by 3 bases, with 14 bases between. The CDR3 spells CASSRVGRDYEQYF. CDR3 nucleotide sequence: TGCGCCAGCAGCCGGGTCGGGAGAGACTACGAGCAGTACTTC.

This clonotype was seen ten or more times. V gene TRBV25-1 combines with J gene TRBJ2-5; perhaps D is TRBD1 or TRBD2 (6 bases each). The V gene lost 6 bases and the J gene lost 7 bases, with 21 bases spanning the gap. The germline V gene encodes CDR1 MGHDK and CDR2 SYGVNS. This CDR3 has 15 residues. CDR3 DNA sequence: TGTGCCAGCAGCGTGGGGCCTTGGGGGGCCGGGACCCAGTACTTC. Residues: CASSVGPWGAGTQYF.

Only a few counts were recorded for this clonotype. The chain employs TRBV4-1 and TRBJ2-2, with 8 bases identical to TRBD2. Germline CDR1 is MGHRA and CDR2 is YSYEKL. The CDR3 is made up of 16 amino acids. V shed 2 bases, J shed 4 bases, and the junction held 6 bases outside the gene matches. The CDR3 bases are TGCGCCAGCAGCCAATGGATCGGGAGGGCCACCGGGGAGCTGTTTTTT. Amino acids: CASSQWIGRATGELFF.

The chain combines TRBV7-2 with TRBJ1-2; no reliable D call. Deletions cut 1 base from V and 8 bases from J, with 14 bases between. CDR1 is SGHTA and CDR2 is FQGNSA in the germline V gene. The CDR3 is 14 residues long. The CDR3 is CASSLDGGSSGYTF. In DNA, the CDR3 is TGTGCCAGCAGCTTAGATGGAGGGAGTAGCGGCTACACCTTC.

CDR3 amino acids: CSARIATLSGANVLTF. The CDR3, as DNA: TGCAGTGCTAGGATCGCGACCCTCTCTGGGGCCAACGTCCTGACTTTC. The chain couples TRBV20-1 to TRBJ2-6; unclear D gene. V lost 3 bases and J lost 0, with 12 bases in between. Germline loops: CDR1 DFQATT, CDR2 SNEGSKA (reference sequence). The CDR3 extends over 16 amino acids.

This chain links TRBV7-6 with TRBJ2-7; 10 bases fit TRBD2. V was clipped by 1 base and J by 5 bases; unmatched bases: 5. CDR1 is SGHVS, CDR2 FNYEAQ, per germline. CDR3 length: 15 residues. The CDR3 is CASSLVIAGGDEQYF. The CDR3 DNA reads TGTGCCAGCAGCTTAGTTATAGCGGGAGGCGACGAGCAGTACTTC.

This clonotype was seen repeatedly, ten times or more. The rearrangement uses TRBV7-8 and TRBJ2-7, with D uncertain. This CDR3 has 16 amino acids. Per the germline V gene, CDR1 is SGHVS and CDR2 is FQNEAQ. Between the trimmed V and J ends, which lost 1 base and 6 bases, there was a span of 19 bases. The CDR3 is CASSLGSAKGSGEQYF. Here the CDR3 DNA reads TGTGCCAGCAGCTTAGGGTCGGCCAAAGGGTCGGGCGAGCAGTACTTC. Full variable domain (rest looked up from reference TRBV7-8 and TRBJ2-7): GAGVSQSPRYKVAKRGQDVALRCDPISGHVSLFWYQQALGQGPEFLTYFQNEAQLDKSGLPSDRFFAERPEGSVSTLKIQRTQQEDSAVYLCASSLGSAKGSGEQYFGPGTRLTVT.

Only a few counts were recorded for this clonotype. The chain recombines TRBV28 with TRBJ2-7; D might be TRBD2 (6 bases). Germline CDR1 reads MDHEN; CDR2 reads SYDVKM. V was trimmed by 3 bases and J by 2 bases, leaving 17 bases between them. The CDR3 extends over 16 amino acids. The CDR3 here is CASSFLTLATPYEQYF. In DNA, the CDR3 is TGTGCCAGCAGTTTCCTGACGCTAGCGACCCCCTACGAGCAGTACTTC.

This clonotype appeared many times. CDR3 bases: TGTGCCAGCAGCGCGGGGCTAAATCAGCCCCAGCATTTT. Translation: CASSAGLNQPQHF. The rearrangement links TRBV2 to TRBJ1-5; TRBD1 is a possible D gene (5 bases). V dropped 6 bases and J dropped 4 bases, with 10 bases sitting between them. Looked up from germline, CDR1 is SNHLY and CDR2 is FYNNEI. The length of the CDR3 is 13 residues.

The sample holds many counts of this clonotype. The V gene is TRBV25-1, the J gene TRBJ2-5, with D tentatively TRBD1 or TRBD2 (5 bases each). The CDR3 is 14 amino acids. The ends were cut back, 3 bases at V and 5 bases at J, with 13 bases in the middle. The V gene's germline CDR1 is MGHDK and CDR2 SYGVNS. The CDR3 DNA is TGTGCCAGCAGTGAGGCCGGGGCCGGGGAGACCCAGTACTTC. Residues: CASSEAGAGETQYF.

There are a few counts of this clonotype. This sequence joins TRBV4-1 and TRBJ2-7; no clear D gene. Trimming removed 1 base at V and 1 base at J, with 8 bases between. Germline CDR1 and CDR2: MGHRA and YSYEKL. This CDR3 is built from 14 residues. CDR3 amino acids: CASSQVSRSYEQYF. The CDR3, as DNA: TGCGCCAGCAGCCAAGTTAGCAGATCCTACGAGCAGTACTTC.